Detailed here is one T cell receptor beta chain. The antigen is not known. This sample stems from a study of OX40 agonist ivuxolimab in advanced cancers. Turning to the study itself: Age averaged about 62 years (range about 20 to 79), and 82.7% were male.

Method: immunoSEQ multiplex PCR; TCRdb's copy keeps in-frame clones and lacks some. The sample yields some 45,000 clones, approximately 89% seen once. Regarding the study as a whole: Averaged across samples, CD8+ T cells carried more expanded clones than CD4+ did. Expanded peripheral T cell antigen specificity was not determined.

The CDR3 is made up of 15 amino acids. Looked up from germline, CDR1 is MNHEY and CDR2 is SMNVEV (reference sequence). V was pared by 3 bases and J by 2 bases, with 7 bases of the junction left unmatched. The chain joins TRBV27 to TRBJ2-7; 7 bases agree with TRBD1. The sequenced sample was CD4+ or CD8+ T cells sorted from blood, obtained in a trial of the OX40 agonist ivuxolimab. This sequence was found in an adult with an advanced solid tumor such as melanoma, head and neck, liver or kidney cancer. CDR3 nucleotides: TGTGCCAGCAGTTTGTTGGGTCAGGGGGCCTACGAGCAGTACTTC. Translated, it gives CASSLLGQGAYEQYF.